This entry features one T cell receptor beta chain sequence. Its target is unknown. This may come from a read error, since a much larger clone is one base off. This sample was included in a study of tumor-infiltrating lymphocytes in primary liver carcinoma. Background on the study: The patients presented with primary liver carcinoma, which was managed through surgical resection. The patients, men and women alike, were aged 30 to 69 years. General observations from the study: Since the samples were bulk and unsorted, the CD4+ and CD8+ repertoires were not compared.

V lost 4 bases, J lost 7 bases, and 5 bases stayed unmatched. This CDR3 region has 15 residues. The germline gives CDR1 SGHDN, CDR2 FVKESK. Production of TCR beta cDNA used 400 to 650 ng total RNA together with a constant-region primer. Slightly modified ARM-PCR with three nested multiplex PCR rounds yielded TCR beta libraries. A C-beta reverse primer was combined with TRBV1-TRBV30 forward primers in the first two PCR rounds, and each round had about 10 cycles. TCRdb redid the calling of the multiplex PCR reads with MiXCR, one entry per CDR3 protein. The sample lists about 200,000 distinct CDR3 sequences, almost 65% seen once, with around 7.1% in the top ten. Germline DNA was also extracted, and blood RNA was taken from unsorted whole blood.

This sequence joins TRBV14 and TRBJ1-6; 9 bases fit TRBD1. The receptor comes from an older woman with primary liver carcinoma and hepatitis B virus infection. Sample: peripheral blood. The CDR3 region is CASSRTGVWNSPLHF. In DNA, the CDR3 is TGTGCCAGCAGCCGGACAGGGGTGTGGAATTCACCCCTCCACTTT.